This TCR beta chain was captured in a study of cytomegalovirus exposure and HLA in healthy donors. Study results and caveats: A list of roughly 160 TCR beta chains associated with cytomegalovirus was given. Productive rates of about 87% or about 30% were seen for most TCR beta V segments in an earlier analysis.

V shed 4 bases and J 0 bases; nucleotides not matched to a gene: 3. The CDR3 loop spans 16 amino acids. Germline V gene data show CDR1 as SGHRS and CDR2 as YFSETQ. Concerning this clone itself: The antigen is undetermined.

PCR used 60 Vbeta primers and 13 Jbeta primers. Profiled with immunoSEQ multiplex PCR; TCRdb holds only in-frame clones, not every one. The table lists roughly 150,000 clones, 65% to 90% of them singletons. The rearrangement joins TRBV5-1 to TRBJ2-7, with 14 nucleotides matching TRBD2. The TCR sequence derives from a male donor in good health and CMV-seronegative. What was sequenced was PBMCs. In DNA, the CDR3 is TGCGCCAGCAGCGGGGGACTAGCGGGGGCCTCCTACGAGCAGTACTTC. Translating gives CASSGGLAGASYEQYF.